What follows are 9 T cell receptor beta chains derived from one specimen sequenced in a study of T cell repertoires in cytomegalovirus infection. TCRdb used MiXCR to reprocess the reads, holding one entry per CDR3 protein. The repertoire holds hundreds of thousands of distinct CDR3 sequences, 24% seen once, with less than 10% in the top ten. The sequencing sample was made of CD8+ T cells from PBMCs. The receptors were sampled from a human donor in good health (CMV status not recorded). Some clones in this sample may be carry-over from other donors' samples.

The chain couples TRBV12-3 or TRBV12-4 to TRBJ2-7; D tentatively reads TRBD1 or TRBD2 (6 bases each). This CDR3 comprises 13 residues. The V gene lost 5 bases and the J gene lost 4 bases, with 12 bases spanning the gap. CDR3 region: CASSLPGAYEQYF. Written as DNA, the CDR3 is TGTGCCAGCAGTCTGCCGGGGGCTTACGAGCAGTACTTC.

V and J are TRBV7-9 and TRBJ1-6; D may be TRBD1 (5 bases). This CDR3 spans 19 amino acids. CDR1 SEHNR and CDR2 FQNEAQ come from the germline V gene (reference sequence). V lost 0 bases and J 0 bases, leaving 15 bases between the germline ends. CDR3 protein: CASSLAGLEEYSYNSPLHF. The CDR3 region has the DNA TGTGCCAGCAGCTTAGCGGGGCTGGAGGAATACTCCTATAATTCACCCCTCCACTTT.

This clonotype occurred a few times. The rearrangement uses TRBV11-2 and TRBJ2-5; D is uncertain. CDR3 length: 13 residues. Trimming took off 4 bases at V and 3 bases at J, with 9 bases between the two ends. CDR1 SGHAT and CDR2 FQNNGV come from the germline V gene. CDR3 nucleotide sequence: TGTGCCAGCAGCTCCTTGGTGGAAGAGACCCAGTACTTC. This codes for CASSSLVEETQYF.

This clonotype was found a few times. The chain couples TRBV6-6 to TRBJ2-4, with 9 bases matching TRBD1. Germline values: CDR1 MNHNY, CDR2 SVGAGI (reference sequence). CDR3 size: 16 residues. Trimming cost V 5 bases and J 4 bases; bases outside gene matches: 9. The CDR3 bases are TGTGCCAGCAGTCAAAACTGGGGACAGGGTAAAAACATTCAGTACTTC. The encoded protein is CASSQNWGQGKNIQYF.

Concerning this clonotype: Given a much more abundant clone one base away, this may be a read error. The V call is TRBV6-2 or TRBV6-3, the J call TRBJ2-1, with 9 positions matching TRBD1. CDR1 and CDR2 from the germline V gene are MNHEY and SVGEGT. This CDR3 spans 15 amino acids. CDR3 in amino acids: CANSLRGQGFDEQFF. The DNA of the CDR3 is TGTGCCAACAGTCTGCGGGGACAGGGATTCGATGAGCAGTTCTTC.

J is TRBJ2-3 and V is TRBV29-1; no definite D call. The V gene's germline CDR1 is SQVTM and CDR2 ANQGSEA. This CDR3 is 14 amino acids long. Trimming took off 5 bases at V and 0 bases at J, with 12 bases between the two ends. CDR3 amino acids: CSVPLTASTDTQYF. Here the CDR3 DNA reads TGCAGCGTTCCTTTAACCGCTAGCACAGATACGCAGTATTTT.

This clonotype was observed a few times. CDR3 amino acids: CSVLGIAGNTGELFF. CDR3 coding DNA: TGCAGCGTTCTGGGAATAGCGGGGAACACCGGGGAGCTGTTTTTT. The gene calls are TRBV29-1 and TRBJ2-2; 7 bases are shared with TRBD2. The V segment lost 5 bases and the J segment 1 base; nucleotides outside the gene matches: 7. Germline CDR1 reads SQVTM; CDR2 reads ANQGSEA. This CDR3 contains 15 residues.

This clonotype has more than one count but fewer than ten. The genes are TRBV4-1 and TRBJ1-1; 9 positions agree with TRBD1. V gave up 1 base and J gave up 4 bases; unmatched junction bases: 1. CDR1 is MGHRA, CDR2 YSYEKL, per germline. The CDR3 has 14 residues. The CDR3 protein is CASSQVQGATEAFF. For the CDR3, the DNA is TGCGCCAGCAGCCAAGTACAGGGGGCCACTGAAGCTTTCTTT.

This rearrangement joins TRBV6-2 or TRBV6-3 to TRBJ2-7; D not certain. Germline values: CDR1 MNHEY, CDR2 SVGEGT. This CDR3 has 14 amino acids. Trimming pared 4 bases from V and 4 bases from J, leaving 14 bases between. The CDR3 spells CASSSVAGRYEQYV. CDR3 sequence (DNA): TGTGCCAGCAGTTCGGTAGCAGGAAGATACGAGCAGTACGTC.